The sequence of this TCR beta chain was determined in a study of T cells in localized non-small cell lung cancer. The study, taken as a whole, reports: Uninvolved neighboring lung showed the greatest T cell clonality, exceeding tumor.

Method: immunoSEQ multiplex PCR; TCRdb's copy keeps in-frame clones and lacks some. Altogether thousands of clones are present, over 30% being singletons, with the ten largest covering 15% to 20%. Between the trimmed V and J ends, which lost 5 bases and 2 bases, there was a span of 9 bases. The CDR3 contains 12 residues. Per the germline V gene, CDR1 is GTSNPN and CDR2 is SVGIG (reference sequence). The sample holds a few counts of this clone. No antigen is known for it. This sequence was found in a man aged 40-75 years with stage II squamous cell lung carcinoma. The J gene is TRBJ1-2, the V gene TRBV30; D is uncertain. The source material was lung tumor tissue, sampled before any cancer treatment. The CDR3 protein is CAWERENYGYTF. CDR3 bases: TGTGCCTGGGAAAGGGAGAACTATGGCTACACCTTC. Full variable domain (outside the CDR3, taken from reference TRBV30 and TRBJ1-2): SQTIHQWPATLVQPVGSPLSLECTVEGTSNPNLYWYRQAAGRGLQLLFYSVGIGQISSEVPQNLSASRPQDRQFILSSKKLLLSDSGFYLCAWERENYGYTFGSGTRLTVV.